Listed below are T cell receptor beta chains from one sample, sequenced in a study of T cells after somatic rescue of genetic block. The table came from immunoSEQ multiplex PCR; TCRdb's copy has only in-frame clones and leaves some out. The sample shows approximately 65,000 clones, about nine tenths of them seen only once. Sequenced input: peripheral blood mononuclear cells (PBMCs). The receptors were gathered from a middle-aged man. Both conserved end residues are part of each CDR3.

>TRBJ1-1|TRBV5-6
CASSFGVAYTEAFF
>TRBJ2-7|TRBV18
CASSPGTARSYEQYF
>TRBJ1-5|TRBV19
CASSTGTSGYQPQHF
>TRBJ2-6|TRBV7-2
CASSLGGRAFGANVLTF
>TRBJ1-1|TRBV6-1
CASSVQGNTEAFF
>TRBJ2-2|TRBV7-3
CASSFGRNTGELFF
>TRBJ2-5|TRBV4-1
CASSELGETQYF
>TRBJ2-5|TRBV5-6
CASSWEGSWETQYF
>TRBJ1-5|TRBV21-1
CASSKDHRDQPQHF
>TRBJ2-3|TRBV5-4
CASSLLSGGGGDTQYF
>TRBJ2-7|TRBV12-5
CASGTGTGVYEQYF
>TRBJ2-5|TRBV7-9
CASSLAGLLETQYF
>TRBJ1-2|TRBV5-5
CASSLSGRGREASYGYTF
>TRBJ2-3|TRBV7-9
CASTFSGSPTDTQYF
>TRBJ2-7|TRBV6-5
CASSFSATSGAYEQYF
>TRBJ2-1|TRBV9
CASSVGRDFSSYNEQFF
>TRBJ2-5|TRBV11-2
CASSLGLAGDRETQYF
>TRBJ1-2|TRBV27
CASSLERDRDRRGYTF
>TRBJ2-5|TRBV5-1
CASSLSTSGDSLLETQYF
>TRBJ2-7|TRBV7-2
CASSQLQGRFFEQYF
>TRBJ2-5|TRBV18
CASSPRGVQETQYF
>TRBJ1-5|TRBV21-1
CASSSPGGSGAYNQPQHF
>TRBJ1-6|TRBV5-1
CASSLEGMFSPLHF
>TRBJ2-5|TRBV11-1
CASSLAGQGYETQYF
>TRBJ2-4|TRBV6-4
CARGFGLAGGPILAKNIQYF
>TRBJ2-2|TRBV11-1
CASSFEGPGELFF
>TRBJ2-7|TRBV10-3
CAISDRGAVSYEQYF